A selection of T cell receptor beta chains follows, all from one sample in a study of blood T cell repertoires in COVID-19. Clones were read by immunoSEQ multiplex PCR, and TCRdb kept only the in-frame ones, dropping some. The sample comprises 150,000 to 200,000 clones, roughly 80% of which are singletons, and over 5% rests with the top ten. The sequencing input was peripheral blood. These receptors all stem from a woman aged 25-40 years with acute or convalescent COVID-19. The CDR3 runs from the conserved cysteine through the conserved F or W. The D gene is left open where the match is weak. Not every row has a clone size; where given, it reads once, few, many or a size class.

D	V	size	J	CDR3	DNA
-	TRBV6-6	-	TRBJ2-7	CASRQGLIYEQYF	TGTGCCAGCAGGCAGGGGTTAATCTACGAGCAGTACTTC
TRBD1	TRBV7-8	-	TRBJ2-7	CASSSEPGQSYEQYF	TGTGCCAGCAGCAGTGAACCGGGACAGTCCTACGAGCAGTACTTC
TRBD1	TRBV30	-	TRBJ1-3	CAWSVTGGGYSGNTIYF	TGTGCCTGGAGTGTTACAGGGGGGGGATACTCTGGAAACACCATATATTTT
-	TRBV11-2	-	TRBJ2-1	CASRTGRGRASYNEQFF	TGTGCCAGCAGGACAGGCCGGGGAAGGGCCTCCTACAATGAGCAGTTCTTC
TRBD1	TRBV7-2	-	TRBJ1-1	CASSLATGTVGKAFF	TGTGCCAGCAGCTTAGCGACCGGGACAGTTGGGAAAGCTTTCTTT
-	TRBV29-1	once	TRBJ2-3	CSVREHWTDTQYF	TGCAGCGTTCGGGAACACTGGACAGATACGCAGTATTTT
TRBD2	TRBV13	-	TRBJ2-7	CASSPGGGRITGNEQYF	TGTGCCAGCAGCCCCGGAGGCGGGAGAATTACTGGGAACGAGCAGTACTTC
-	TRBV3-1/TRBV3-2	-	TRBJ1-2	CASSQGRNYGYTF	TGTGCCAGCAGCCAAGGCAGGAACTATGGCTACACCTTC
TRBD1	TRBV25-1	-	TRBJ1-2	CASSGTGGVYGYTF	TGTGCCAGCAGTGGGACAGGGGGCGTCTATGGCTACACCTTC
-	TRBV5-1	-	TRBJ2-1	CASSEPQGVKNEQFF	TGCGCCAGCAGCGAGCCTCAGGGTGTCAAGAATGAGCAGTTCTTC
-	TRBV21-1	-	TRBJ1-2	CASSKIRGWGPNYGYTF	TGTGCCAGCAGCAAAATCAGAGGTTGGGGGCCTAACTATGGCTACACCTTC
TRBD1	TRBV11-2	-	TRBJ1-1	CASSSQGAQSEAFF	TGTGCCAGCAGCTCGCAGGGGGCCCAATCTGAAGCTTTCTTT
-	TRBV28	-	TRBJ2-7	CASSLTRMGSYEQYF	TGTGCCAGCAGTTTAACCAGGATGGGTTCCTACGAGCAGTACTTC
-	TRBV3-1/TRBV3-2	once	TRBJ2-5	CASSPLGRVGPETQYF	TGTGCCAGCAGCCCCCTGGGCAGGGTGGGTCCGGAGACCCAGTACTTC
-	TRBV4-2	-	TRBJ1-2	CASSLSASNYGYTF	TGTGCCAGCAGCCTCAGCGCCTCTAACTATGGCTACACCTTC
-	TRBV29-1	once	TRBJ2-1	CSVERRGPIYNEQFF	TGCAGCGTTGAAAGGAGGGGGCCAATCTACAATGAGCAGTTCTTC
TRBD1	TRBV7-8	-	TRBJ1-5	CASRRDRGGQPQHF	TGTGCCAGCAGACGAGACAGGGGAGGACAGCCCCAGCATTTT
-	TRBV4-3	-	TRBJ1-1	CASSQVQNTEAFF	TGCGCCAGCAGCCAAGTACAAAACACTGAAGCTTTCTTT
-	TRBV19	-	TRBJ1-6	CASSTGQKNSPLHF	TGTGCCAGTAGTACCGGACAGAAAAATTCACCCCTCCACTTT
-	TRBV5-4	-	TRBJ1-1	CASSSGGRGNTEAFF	TGTGCCAGCAGCTCTGGCGGCAGGGGTAACACTGAAGCTTTCTTT
-	TRBV11-3	-	TRBJ2-1	CASSLTRGEQFF	TGTGCCAGCAGCCTGACTAGGGGCGAGCAGTTCTTC
TRBD1	TRBV3-1/TRBV3-2	-	TRBJ2-7	CASSQGTGLDEQYF	TGTGCCAGCAGCCAAGGGACAGGGTTGGACGAGCAGTACTTC
-	TRBV10-3	few	TRBJ1-2	CAISEDSSLMGYTF	TGTGCCATCAGTGAGGACAGTTCTTTAATGGGCTACACCTTC
-	TRBV24-1	-	TRBJ1-2	CATSDPGQPGYGYTF	TGTGCCACCAGTGATCCTGGACAGCCGGGCTATGGCTACACCTTC
-	TRBV28	few	TRBJ1-1	CASSSIGDYMNTEAFF	TGTGCCAGCAGTTCCATTGGGGACTACATGAACACTGAAGCTTTCTTT
-	TRBV6-1	few	TRBJ1-2	CASSEVATGVYGYTF	TGTGCCAGCAGTGAAGTGGCGACAGGTGTATATGGCTACACCTTC
-	TRBV6-2/TRBV6-3	-	TRBJ1-1	CASSYGGSPKAAFF	TGTGCCAGCAGTTACGGCGGCAGCCCTAAGGCAGCTTTCTTT
-	TRBV25-1	-	TRBJ2-5	CASSDDSQETQYF	TGTGCCAGCAGTGACGACAGCCAAGAGACCCAGTACTTC
TRBD1	TRBV4-3	-	TRBJ2-4	CASSQGTGSLAKNIQYF	TGCGCCAGCAGCCAGGGGACAGGGTCTCTAGCCAAAAACATTCAGTACTTC
TRBD1	TRBV6-4	-	TRBJ1-6	CASSSFFGQGGFSSPLHF	TGTGCCAGCAGTTCATTCTTTGGACAGGGGGGATTTAGTTCACCCCTCCACTTT
-	TRBV20-1	-	TRBJ2-5	CSVARQETQYF	TGCAGTGTTGCGAGGCAAGAGACCCAGTACTTC
TRBD1	TRBV28	-	TRBJ2-5	CASSPGTGRKTQYF	TGTGCCAGCAGTCCGGGGACAGGGAGAAAGACCCAGTACTTC
TRBD1	TRBV7-2	-	TRBJ1-6	CASSLPGQPGTLHF	TGTGCCAGCAGCTTGCCGGGACAGCCGGGAACCCTCCACTTT
TRBD2	TRBV11-2	-	TRBJ2-7	CASSLGASGIFDEQYF	TGTGCCAGCAGCTTAGGCGCTAGCGGGATTTTCGACGAGCAGTACTTC
-	TRBV25-1	-	TRBJ2-3	CASSPTNLADTQYF	TGTGCCAGCAGCCCGACTAATTTGGCAGATACGCAGTATTTT
TRBD1	TRBV10-3	-	TRBJ2-7	CAIKRTGTYEQYF	TGTGCCATCAAGCGGACAGGGACCTACGAGCAGTACTTC
-	TRBV6-2/TRBV6-3	-	TRBJ1-5	CASSYFRGGQPQHF	TGTGCCAGCAGTTACTTTAGGGGTGGTCAGCCCCAGCATTTT
TRBD1	TRBV14	-	TRBJ1-6	CASSLRTGNSPLHF	TGTGCCAGCAGCCTCCGGACAGGAAATTCACCCCTCCACTTT
-	TRBV7-9	-	TRBJ2-1	CASSLDSSSSYNEQFF	TGTGCCAGCAGCTTGGACAGCAGTTCCTCCTACAATGAGCAGTTCTTC
-	TRBV5-6	-	TRBJ2-3	CASSLGSMEDTQYF	TGTGCCAGCAGCTTGGGTAGCATGGAAGATACGCAGTATTTT
TRBD1	TRBV4-2	-	TRBJ2-1	CASSLDRVNEQFF	TGTGCCAGCAGCCTAGACAGGGTGAATGAGCAGTTCTTC
-	TRBV19	-	TRBJ1-2	CASSIGQGTYGYTF	TGTGCCAGTAGTATAGGCCAGGGAACTTATGGCTACACCTTC
-	TRBV6-4	medium-sized	TRBJ2-1	CASSDSYSGSYNEQFF	TGTGCCAGCAGTGACTCGTATAGCGGATCCTACAATGAGCAGTTCTTC
TRBD1	TRBV11-3	-	TRBJ2-7	CASSSGQGPVEQYF	TGTGCCAGCAGCTCGGGACAGGGCCCTGTCGAGCAGTACTTC
-	TRBV29-1	-	TRBJ2-3	CSVGRGRDTQYF	TGCAGCGTTGGGAGAGGTCGTGATACGCAGTATTTT
-	TRBV3-1/TRBV3-2	-	TRBJ2-7	CASSRPSSSYEQYF	TGTGCCAGCAGCCGACCCTCTAGCTCCTACGAGCAGTACTTC
TRBD1	TRBV19	-	TRBJ1-4	CASSGQGGLNEKLFF	TGTGCCAGTAGTGGACAGGGCGGTTTAAACGAAAAACTGTTTTTT
-	TRBV30	-	TRBJ1-1	CAWSINEETEAFF	TGTGCCTGGAGTATAAATGAGGAGACTGAAGCTTTCTTT
TRBD2	TRBV5-1	-	TRBJ2-3	CASSRLAGSTDTQYF	TGCGCCAGCAGTCGATTAGCGGGTAGCACAGATACGCAGTATTTT
TRBD1	TRBV10-1	-	TRBJ2-2	CASIRDRGSGELFF	TGCGCCAGCATCCGGGACAGGGGATCCGGGGAGCTGTTTTTT
-	TRBV19	-	TRBJ2-5	CASSSGGLVETQYF	TGTGCCAGTAGTAGTGGGGGGTTAGTAGAGACCCAGTACTTC
TRBD1	TRBV29-1	-	TRBJ1-5	CSVADRGAGPQHF	TGCAGCGTCGCAGACAGGGGCGCTGGGCCCCAGCATTTT
-	TRBV6-5	once	TRBJ1-1	CASRGANTEAFF	TGTGCCAGCAGAGGGGCGAACACTGAAGCTTTCTTT
TRBD1	TRBV6-5	-	TRBJ2-5	CASSQGDRGQRTQYF	TGTGCCAGCAGTCAGGGGGACAGGGGGCAAAGGACCCAGTACTTC
-	TRBV3-1/TRBV3-2	-	TRBJ1-1	CASSQRYNRGRNTEAFF	TGTGCCAGCAGTCAGCGATACAATCGGGGAAGGAACACTGAAGCTTTCTTT
TRBD1	TRBV3-1/TRBV3-2	-	TRBJ1-5	CASSQDTGGHQPQHF	TGTGCCAGCAGCCAAGATACAGGGGGCCATCAGCCCCAGCATTTT
TRBD2	TRBV4-2	-	TRBJ2-2	CASSLAGGTGELFF	TGTGCCAGCAGCCTAGCGGGGGGCACCGGGGAGCTGTTTTTT
TRBD2	TRBV7-9	once	TRBJ2-7	CASSSSVSGAPEQYF	TGTGCCAGCAGCTCATCAGTTAGCGGGGCTCCCGAGCAGTACTTC
TRBD2	TRBV7-2	-	TRBJ2-7	CASSLVASGGGDYEQYF	TGTGCCAGCAGCTTAGTGGCTAGCGGGGGCGGGGACTACGAGCAGTACTTC
-	TRBV24-1	-	TRBJ1-6	CATSDLGQPNSPLHF	TGTGCCACCAGTGATTTAGGACAGCCTAATTCACCCCTCCACTTT